There are a few counts of the clone carrying this T cell receptor (beta chain). Distinct nucleotide sequences in the sample also encode this CDR3. This sample was included in a study of shared clonotypes between healthy human individuals. This table comes from immunoSEQ multiplex PCR, and its TCRdb copy is limited to in-frame clones, with some not included. The sample has 520,000 or so clones; 79% are singletons. Trimming stripped 0 bases from V and 5 bases from J, with 1 base between. Germline V lookup: CDR1 SGDLS, CDR2 YYNGEE. This CDR3 is 11 amino acids long. The chain joins TRBV9 to TRBJ2-3; D uncertain. The source is a woman aged 40 to 50 in good health. Some clones in this sample may be carry-over from other donors' samples. The specimen sequenced was PBMCs. The CDR3 bases are TGTGCCAGCAGCGTAGGAGATACGCAGTATTTT. It yields the protein CASSVGDTQYF.